This passage covers 15 T cell receptor beta chains from one sample sequenced in a study of CD8+ T cells in alopecia areata. RNA extraction and reverse transcription yielded cDNA as sequencing template. TCRdb's copy holds only in-frame clones and misses some; the assay was immunoSEQ multiplex PCR. The repertoire holds around 250,000 clones, roughly two thirds seen once, with approximately 1.2% in the top ten. The material was CD4+ T cells sorted from blood, obtained at week 0. The source is a human donor with alopecia areata.

This chain links TRBV4-2 with TRBJ1-5, with 7 bases identical to TRBD1. V gave up 2 bases and J gave up 4 bases; unmatched junction bases: 5. The CDR3 loop spans 15 amino acids. The germline V gene encodes CDR1 LGHNA and CDR2 YNFKEQ. The CDR3 DNA reads as TGTGCCAGCAGCCAATTGACAGGGATGAATCAGCCCCAGCATTTT. As protein: CASSQLTGMNQPQHF.

This clone showed up just once. V gene TRBV29-1 combines with J gene TRBJ1-1; TRBD1 agrees at 8 bases. Looked up from germline, CDR1 is SQVTM and CDR2 is ANQGSEA. The CDR3 is made up of 13 amino acids. V gave up 8 bases and J gave up 1 base; unmatched junction bases: 6. Here the CDR3 DNA reads TGCAGCACCAGGGGGCTGGGGAACACTGAAGCTTTCTTT. Protein product: CSTRGLGNTEAFF.

V usage is TRBV5-4 and J usage is TRBJ2-1; 7 bases are a match to TRBD1. V gave up 4 bases and J gave up 9 bases; unmatched junction bases: 4. Germline V lookup: CDR1 SGHNT, CDR2 YYREEE (reference sequence). This CDR3 is 12 amino acids long. DNA of the CDR3: TGTGCCAGCAGCATGACAGGGCTTGAGCAGTTCTTC. Its protein product is CASSMTGLEQFF.

This clone was found once. This sequence joins TRBV7-8 and TRBJ2-5; tentatively, D is TRBD2 (6 bases). The CDR3 length is 14 residues. The V and J ends lost 1 base and 3 bases respectively, with 9 bases between them. CDR1 SGHVS and CDR2 FQNEAQ come from the germline V gene. The CDR3 DNA reads as TGTGCCAGCAGCTTAGTACTAGCTAAAGAGACCCAGTACTTC. Encoded protein: CASSLVLAKETQYF.

In DNA form, the CDR3 reads TGCAGCGTTGCTAAGGGATCCATCTACGAGCAGTACTTC. Translating it yields CSVAKGSIYEQYF. The chain uses TRBV29-1 and TRBJ2-7; D not resolved. V was pared by 4 bases and J by 3 bases, with 13 bases between. CDR1 is SQVTM, CDR2 ANQGSEA, per germline. This CDR3 has 13 residues.

The chain combines TRBV5-1 with TRBJ2-5; TRBD2 aligns across 7 bases. The germline CDR1 and CDR2 sequences are SGHRS and YFSETQ. The CDR3 extends over 13 amino acids. The junction had 3 bases not matched to a gene; V was cut back by 4 bases and J by 3 bases. The CDR3 reads CASSPGLKETQYF. The CDR3 DNA is TGCGCCAGCAGCCCGGGACTAAAAGAGACCCAGTACTTC.

The chain carries TRBV7-2 and TRBJ1-3; unclear D gene. Trimming shortened V by 4 bases and J by 2 bases, and 9 bases separated the two germline ends. From germline, CDR1 is SGHTA and CDR2 FQGNSA. This CDR3 spans 14 amino acids. CDR3 sequence reads: CASSSLVAGNTIYF. The CDR3, as DNA: TGTGCCAGCAGCTCACTGGTAGCTGGAAACACCATATATTTT.

The J gene is TRBJ2-4, the V gene TRBV6-5, with a possible D match to TRBD2 (6 bases). The CDR3 loop spans 16 amino acids. Trimming stripped 3 bases from V and 3 bases from J, with 15 bases between. In germline, CDR1 is MNHEY, CDR2 SVGAGI. The CDR3 nucleotides read TGTGCCAGCAGTTATCACGGGGGATCGAGCAAAAACATTCAGTACTTC. Protein product: CASSYHGGSSKNIQYF.

V and J are TRBV27 and TRBJ2-5, with D maybe TRBD1 (7 bases). The germline V and J ends were trimmed by 1 base and 5 bases, with 20 bases remaining between them. Germline values: CDR1 MNHEY, CDR2 SMNVEV (reference sequence). The CDR3 has 17 amino acids. The CDR3 DNA reads TGTGCCAGCAGTTTATTTTTCCCAGGGGGGCAGCTGGAGACCCAGTACTTC. It is translated as CASSLFFPGGQLETQYF.

This clone was seen only once. This CDR3 is CAWSDGQGANNEQFF. The CDR3 DNA follows: TGTGCCTGGAGCGACGGGCAGGGGGCGAACAATGAGCAGTTCTTC. V usage is TRBV30 and J usage is TRBJ2-1; 8 bases map to TRBD1. The germline CDR1 and CDR2 sequences are GTSNPN and SVGIG (reference sequence). J gave up 5 bases and V 3 bases, and 9 bases lay outside the gene matches. The CDR3 covers 15 residues.

This chain uses TRBV7-6 with TRBJ1-2; 10 bases are shared with TRBD1. Germline CDR1 is SGHVS and CDR2 is FNYEAQ. With 6 bases clipped from V and 4 bases from J, the junction kept 5 bases outside the gene matches. This CDR3 has 14 residues. CDR3 loop: CASSIGQGGYGYTF. For the CDR3, the DNA is TGTGCCAGCAGTATAGGACAGGGGGGCTATGGCTACACCTTC.

The count of this clone is one. This chain links TRBV11-2 with TRBJ2-5; D is uncertain. V was pared by 5 bases and J by 5 bases, with 9 bases between. The length of the CDR3 is 12 residues. Per the germline V gene, CDR1 is SGHAT and CDR2 is FQNNGV. CDR3 sequence reads: CASSPSRETQYF. CDR3 nucleotides: TGTGCCAGCAGCCCATCGCGGGAGACCCAGTACTTC.

The gene calls are TRBV5-1 and TRBJ2-6, with a possible D match to TRBD2 (5 bases). The CDR3 totals 14 residues. Looked up from germline, CDR1 is SGHRS and CDR2 is YFSETQ. The V and J ends lost 6 bases and 4 bases respectively, with 11 bases between them. For the CDR3, the DNA is TGCGCCAGCACAGCGGTTTCCGGGGCCAACGTCCTGACTTTC. Its translation is CASTAVSGANVLTF.

This clone was observed once. The V gene is TRBV4-1, the J gene TRBJ2-2; TRBD2 aligns across 7 bases. After removal of 1 base from V and 4 bases from J, the junction contained 6 bases not matched to a gene. The CDR3 length is 16 residues. CDR1 MGHRA and CDR2 YSYEKL come from the germline V gene. The CDR3 reads CASSQGLTGGTGELFF. The CDR3 DNA is TGCGCCAGCAGCCAAGGACTCACGGGGGGCACCGGGGAGCTGTTTTTT.

This chain links TRBV6-6 with TRBJ1-4; D not certain. The CDR3 totals 12 residues. CDR1 is MNHNY and CDR2 is SVGAGI in the germline V gene (reference sequence). CDR3 in amino acids: CAVGPVNEKLFF. In nucleotides, the CDR3 is TGTGCTGTCGGACCGGTTAATGAAAAACTGTTTTTT.